The next 10 T cell receptor beta chains were all read from a single sample in a study of blood T cell repertoires in COVID-19. TCRdb's copy holds only in-frame clones and misses some; the assay was immunoSEQ multiplex PCR. Of 110,000 to 150,000 clones listed, 80% to 90% are singletons. The material sequenced was peripheral blood. These receptors all stem from a woman aged 55-69 years with active COVID-19.

This chain joins TRBV28 and TRBJ2-3; 12 nucleotides align to TRBD2. Losses at the gene ends were 2 bases for V and 5 bases for J; bases not matched to a gene: 8. This CDR3 is built from 17 residues. Germline V CDR1 and CDR2: MDHEN, SYDVKM. The CDR3 spells CASSLRLAGGYEDTQYF. As DNA, the CDR3 is TGTGCCAGCAGTTTAAGGCTAGCGGGAGGGTATGAAGATACGCAGTATTTT.

This chain links TRBV7-8 with TRBJ1-5; D call uncertain. The CDR3 loop spans 15 amino acids. V lost 3 bases and J lost 0, with 9 bases in between. Germline V CDR1 and CDR2: SGHVS, FQNEAQ. The CDR3 DNA sequence: TGTGCCAGCAGCTTGAGCCTCGATAGCAATCAGCCCCAGCATTTT. This sequence encodes CASSLSLDSNQPQHF.

The J gene is TRBJ1-4, the V gene TRBV7-2; TRBD1 agrees at 10 bases. Germline-derived CDR1 and CDR2 are SGHTA and FQGNSA. J was trimmed by 7 bases and V by 5 bases; bases with no gene match: 4. The CDR3 extends over 14 amino acids. CDR3 loop: CASSPDRGAEKLFF. As DNA, the CDR3 is TGTGCCAGCAGCCCGGACAGGGGGGCTGAAAAACTGTTTTTT. Combining the CDR3 with reference TRBV7-2 and TRBJ1-4 gives the whole variable domain GAGVSQSPSNKVTEKGKDVELRCDPISGHTALYWYRQSLGQGLEFLIYFQGNSAPDKSGLPSDRFSAERTGGSVSTLTIQRTQQEDSAVYLCASSPDRGAEKLFFGSGTQLSVL.

The chain couples TRBV28 to TRBJ2-2; D remains ambiguous. Per the germline V gene, CDR1 is MDHEN and CDR2 is SYDVKM. The CDR3 totals 13 residues. Trimming stripped 8 bases from V and 4 bases from J, with 11 bases between. This chain's CDR3 is CASSYTVTGELFF. The CDR3 DNA is TGTGCCAGCTCTTATACAGTCACCGGGGAGCTGTTTTTT.

The chain employs TRBV5-1 and TRBJ1-2; 8 bases fit TRBD1. V shed 1 base and J 6 bases; nucleotides not matched to a gene: 17. CDR1 SGHRS and CDR2 YFSETQ come from the germline V gene. This CDR3 is 18 amino acids long. The chain's CDR3 is CASSLSGVGTGSLNGYTF. As DNA, the CDR3 is TGCGCCAGCAGCTTGTCCGGTGTTGGGACAGGTTCGTTGAATGGCTACACCTTC.

This chain uses TRBV10-3 with TRBJ2-1, with 10 nucleotides matching TRBD2. CDR1 and CDR2 from the germline V gene are ENHRY and SYGVKD. This CDR3 has 15 residues. V shed 8 bases and J 7 bases; nucleotides not matched to a gene: 11. In nucleotides, the CDR3 is TGTGCCATCTCGGCTAGCGGGAGTTTAGGGAATGAGCAGTTCTTC. Translating gives CAISASGSLGNEQFF.

The gene calls are TRBV13 and TRBJ2-7; possible D gene TRBD1, 6 bases. CDR3 size: 15 residues. Trimming took off 5 bases at V and 5 bases at J, with 19 bases between the two ends. Germline CDR1 reads PRHDT; CDR2 reads FYEKMQ (reference sequence). The CDR3: CASSQQQGYHHEQYF. For the CDR3, the DNA is TGTGCCAGCAGCCAGCAACAGGGTTATCACCACGAGCAGTACTTC.

CDR3 protein: CASSVRDSRTSGSPNTQYF. CDR3 DNA sequence: TGTGCCAGCAGCGTTCGGGACAGCCGAACTAGCGGGAGTCCCAATACGCAGTATTTT. The chain uses TRBV9 and TRBJ2-3; the match to TRBD2 covers 11 bases. This CDR3 comprises 19 residues. CDR1 and CDR2 (germline): SGDLS, YYNGEE. The V and J ends lost 2 bases and 7 bases, in that order; junction bases with no gene match: 18.

This clone was detected only once. The chain joins TRBV6-2 or TRBV6-3 to TRBJ1-5; D may be TRBD1 (5 bases). The CDR3 is 21 amino acids. Germline V CDR1 and CDR2: MNHEY, SVGEGT. Deletions cut 0 bases from V and 0 bases from J, with 24 bases between. The CDR3 nucleotides read TGTGCCAGCAGTTACTCGGTCCAGGGAGGTCTCCATGACTATAGCAATCAGCCCCAGCATTTT. Translating it yields CASSYSVQGGLHDYSNQPQHF.

This sequence joins TRBV2 and TRBJ2-3; 11 nucleotides align to TRBD2. This CDR3 has 16 residues. CDR1 is SNHLY, CDR2 FYNNEI, per germline. Trimming removed 4 bases from V and 3 bases from J; junction bases left unmatched: 6. CDR3 nucleotides: TGTGCCAGCAGTGTCGGGACTAGCGGAAGAACAGATACGCAGTATTTT. It is translated as CASSVGTSGRTDTQYF.